This T cell receptor (beta chain) was recovered during a study of T cell responses to AZD1222 COVID-19 vaccine. Broader study findings: Only a handful of people who got AZD1222 tested seropositive at baseline.

The CDR3 has 16 amino acids. Germline CDR1 is MNHEY and CDR2 is SMNVEV (reference sequence). With 2 bases clipped from V and 2 bases from J, the junction kept 5 bases outside the gene matches. As regards this clone: As yet, its antigen is unknown.

Clones were read by immunoSEQ multiplex PCR, and TCRdb kept only the in-frame ones, dropping some. This sample has around 80,000 clones, with 70% to 90% found just once. This specimen was peripheral blood, taken on day 0 of AZD1222 vaccination. The receptor was derived from an adult in good health. The V gene is TRBV27, the J gene TRBJ1-3, with 8 positions matching TRBD1. The CDR3 protein is CASSLAGQGTGNTIYF. In DNA form, the CDR3 reads TGTGCCAGCAGTTTAGCTGGACAGGGCACTGGAAACACCATATATTTT.